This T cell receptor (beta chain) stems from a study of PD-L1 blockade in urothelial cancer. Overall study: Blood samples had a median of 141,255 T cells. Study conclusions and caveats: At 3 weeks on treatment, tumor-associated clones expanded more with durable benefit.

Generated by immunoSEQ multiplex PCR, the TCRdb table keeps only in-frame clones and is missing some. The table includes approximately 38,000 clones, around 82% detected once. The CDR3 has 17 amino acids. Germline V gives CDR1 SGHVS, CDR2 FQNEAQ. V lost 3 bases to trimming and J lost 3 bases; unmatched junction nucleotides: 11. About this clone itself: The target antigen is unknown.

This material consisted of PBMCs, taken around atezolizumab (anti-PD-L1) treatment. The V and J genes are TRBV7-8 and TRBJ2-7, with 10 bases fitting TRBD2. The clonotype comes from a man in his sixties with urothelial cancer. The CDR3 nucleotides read TGTGCCAGCAGCTTGGGGCTAGCGGGAGTATCTCTCTACGAGCAGTACTTC. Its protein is CASSLGLAGVSLYEQYF. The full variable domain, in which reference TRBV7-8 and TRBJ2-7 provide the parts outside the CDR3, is GAGVSQSPRYKVAKRGQDVALRCDPISGHVSLFWYQQALGQGPEFLTYFQNEAQLDKSGLPSDRFFAERPEGSVSTLKIQRTQQEDSAVYLCASSLGLAGVSLYEQYFGPGTRLTVT.